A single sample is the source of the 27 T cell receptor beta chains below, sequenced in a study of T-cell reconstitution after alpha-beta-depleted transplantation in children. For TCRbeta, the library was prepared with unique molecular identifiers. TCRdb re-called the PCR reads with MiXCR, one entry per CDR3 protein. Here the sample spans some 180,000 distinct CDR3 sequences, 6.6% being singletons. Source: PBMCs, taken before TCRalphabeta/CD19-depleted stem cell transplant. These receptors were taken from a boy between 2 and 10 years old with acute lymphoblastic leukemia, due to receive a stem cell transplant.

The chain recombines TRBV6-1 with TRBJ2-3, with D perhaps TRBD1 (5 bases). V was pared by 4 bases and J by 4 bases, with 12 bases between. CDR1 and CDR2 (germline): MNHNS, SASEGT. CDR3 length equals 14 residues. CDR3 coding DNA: TGTGCCAGCAGTGGGCGGTTGGGGCCAGATACGCAGTATTTT. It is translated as CASSGRLGPDTQYF.

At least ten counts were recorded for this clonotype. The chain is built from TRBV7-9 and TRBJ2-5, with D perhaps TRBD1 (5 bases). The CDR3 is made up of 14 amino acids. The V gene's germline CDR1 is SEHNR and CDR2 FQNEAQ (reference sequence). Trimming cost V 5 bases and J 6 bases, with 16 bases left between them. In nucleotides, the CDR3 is TGTGCCAGCAGCCCGCGATTAGGGGCCCAGACCCAGTACTTC. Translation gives CASSPRLGAQTQYF.

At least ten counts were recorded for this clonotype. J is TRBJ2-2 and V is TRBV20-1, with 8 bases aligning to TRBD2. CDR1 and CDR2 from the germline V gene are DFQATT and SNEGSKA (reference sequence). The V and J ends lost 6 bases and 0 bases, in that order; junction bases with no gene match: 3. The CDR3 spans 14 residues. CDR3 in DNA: TGCAGTGCCCTGGGACTAGCGAACACCGGGGAGCTGTTTTTT. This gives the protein CSALGLANTGELFF.

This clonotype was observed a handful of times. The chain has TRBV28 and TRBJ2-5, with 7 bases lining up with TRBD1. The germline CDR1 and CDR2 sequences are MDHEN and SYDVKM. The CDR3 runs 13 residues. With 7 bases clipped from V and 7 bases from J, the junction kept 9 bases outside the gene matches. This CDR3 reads CASTTTGIGTQYF. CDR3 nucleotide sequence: TGTGCCAGCACCACGACAGGGATTGGGACCCAGTACTTC.

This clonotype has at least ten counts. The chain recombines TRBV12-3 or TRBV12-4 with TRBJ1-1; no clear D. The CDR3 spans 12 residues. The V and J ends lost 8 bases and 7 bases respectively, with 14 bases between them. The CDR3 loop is CASSNPGVEAFF. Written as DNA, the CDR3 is TGTGCCAGCTCAAATCCCGGGGTTGAAGCTTTCTTT.

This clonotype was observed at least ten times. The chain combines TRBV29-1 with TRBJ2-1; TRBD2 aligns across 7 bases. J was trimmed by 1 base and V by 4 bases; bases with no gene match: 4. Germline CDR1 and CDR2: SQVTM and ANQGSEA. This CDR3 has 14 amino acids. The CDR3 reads CSVVRGGSYNEQFF. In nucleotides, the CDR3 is TGCAGCGTTGTAAGGGGAGGGTCCTACAATGAGCAGTTCTTC.

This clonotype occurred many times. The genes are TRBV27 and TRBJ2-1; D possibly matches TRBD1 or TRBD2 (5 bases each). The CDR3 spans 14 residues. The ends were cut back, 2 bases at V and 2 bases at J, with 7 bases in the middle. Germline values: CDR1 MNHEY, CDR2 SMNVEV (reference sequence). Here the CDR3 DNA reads TGTGCCAGCAGTTTAGGGGGTCCCTACAATGAGCAGTTCTTC. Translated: CASSLGGPYNEQFF.

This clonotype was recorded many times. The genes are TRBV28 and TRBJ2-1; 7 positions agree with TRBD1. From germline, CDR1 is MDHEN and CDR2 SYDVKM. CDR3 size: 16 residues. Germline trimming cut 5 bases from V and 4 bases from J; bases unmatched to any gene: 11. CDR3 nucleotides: TGTGCCAGCAGTACCTCGCGACAGGGCCGATACAATGAGCAGTTCTTC. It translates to CASSTSRQGRYNEQFF.

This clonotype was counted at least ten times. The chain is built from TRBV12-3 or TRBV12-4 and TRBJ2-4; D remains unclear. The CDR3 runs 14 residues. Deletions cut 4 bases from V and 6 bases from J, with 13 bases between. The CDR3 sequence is CASSSSRWGNIQYF. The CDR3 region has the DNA TGTGCCAGCAGTTCATCGAGATGGGGAAACATTCAGTACTTC.

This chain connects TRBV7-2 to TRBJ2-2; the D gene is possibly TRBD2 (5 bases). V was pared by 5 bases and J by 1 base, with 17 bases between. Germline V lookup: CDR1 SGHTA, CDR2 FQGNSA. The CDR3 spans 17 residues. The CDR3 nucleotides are TGTGCCAGCAGCCGACTACGACACAACTTGAACACCGGGGAGCTGTTTTTT. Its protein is CASSRLRHNLNTGELFF.

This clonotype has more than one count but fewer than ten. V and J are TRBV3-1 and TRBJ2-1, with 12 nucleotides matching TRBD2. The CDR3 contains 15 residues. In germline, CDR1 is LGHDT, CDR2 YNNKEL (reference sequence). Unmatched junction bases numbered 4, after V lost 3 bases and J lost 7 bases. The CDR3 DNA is TGTGCCAGCAGCCAGACTAGCGGGAGAGGGAATGAGCAGTTCTTC. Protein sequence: CASSQTSGRGNEQFF.

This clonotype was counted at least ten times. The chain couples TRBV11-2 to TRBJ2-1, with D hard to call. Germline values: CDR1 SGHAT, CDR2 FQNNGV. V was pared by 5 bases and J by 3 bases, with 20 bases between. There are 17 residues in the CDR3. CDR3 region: CASSPDLGLVFYNEQFF. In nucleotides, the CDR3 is TGTGCCAGCAGCCCAGATCTAGGTTTAGTTTTCTACAATGAGCAGTTCTTC.

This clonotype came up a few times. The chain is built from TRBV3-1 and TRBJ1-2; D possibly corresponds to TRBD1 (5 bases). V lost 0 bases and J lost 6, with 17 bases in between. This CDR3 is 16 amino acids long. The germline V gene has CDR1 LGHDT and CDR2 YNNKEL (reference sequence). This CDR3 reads CASSQDQAPWGHGYTF. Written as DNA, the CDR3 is TGTGCCAGCAGCCAAGATCAAGCCCCCTGGGGCCATGGCTACACCTTC. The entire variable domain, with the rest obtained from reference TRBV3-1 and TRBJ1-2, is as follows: DTAVSQTPKYLVTQMGNDKSIKCEQNLGHDTMYWYKQDSKKFLKIMFSYNNKELIINETVPNRFSPKSPDKAHLNLHINSLELGDSAVYFCASSQDQAPWGHGYTFGSGTRLTVV.

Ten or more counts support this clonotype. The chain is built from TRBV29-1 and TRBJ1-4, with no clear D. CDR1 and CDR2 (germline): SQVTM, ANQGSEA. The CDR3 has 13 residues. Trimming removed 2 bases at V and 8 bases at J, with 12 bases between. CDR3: CSVELPRMEKLFF. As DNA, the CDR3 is TGCAGCGTTGAACTCCCGAGGATGGAAAAACTGTTTTTT.

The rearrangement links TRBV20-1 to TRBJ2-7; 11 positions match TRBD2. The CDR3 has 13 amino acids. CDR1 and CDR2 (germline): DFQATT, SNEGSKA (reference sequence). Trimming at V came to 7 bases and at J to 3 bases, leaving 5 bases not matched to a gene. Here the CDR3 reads CSGGLAEDYEQYF. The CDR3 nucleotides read TGCAGTGGGGGACTAGCGGAAGACTACGAGCAGTACTTC.

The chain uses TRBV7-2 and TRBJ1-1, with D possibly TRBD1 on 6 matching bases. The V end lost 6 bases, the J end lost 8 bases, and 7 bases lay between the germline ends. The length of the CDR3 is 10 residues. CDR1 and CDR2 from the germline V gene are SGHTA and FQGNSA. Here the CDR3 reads CASSGQEAFF. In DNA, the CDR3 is TGTGCCAGCAGTGGACAGGAAGCTTTCTTT.

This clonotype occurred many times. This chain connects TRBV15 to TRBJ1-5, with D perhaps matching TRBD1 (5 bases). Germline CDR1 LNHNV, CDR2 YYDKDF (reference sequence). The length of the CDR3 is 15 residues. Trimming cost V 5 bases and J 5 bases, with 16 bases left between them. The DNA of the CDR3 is TGTGCCACCAGCCCTAGGAGGGGAGGAGATCAGCCCCAGCATTTT. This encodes CATSPRRGGDQPQHF.

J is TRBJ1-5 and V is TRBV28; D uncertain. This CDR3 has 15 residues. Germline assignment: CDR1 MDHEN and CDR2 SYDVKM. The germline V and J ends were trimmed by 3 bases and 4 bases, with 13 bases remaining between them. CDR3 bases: TGTGCCAGCAGTTTTCTTGGAAGAGAAAATCAGCCCCAGCATTTT. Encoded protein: CASSFLGRENQPQHF.

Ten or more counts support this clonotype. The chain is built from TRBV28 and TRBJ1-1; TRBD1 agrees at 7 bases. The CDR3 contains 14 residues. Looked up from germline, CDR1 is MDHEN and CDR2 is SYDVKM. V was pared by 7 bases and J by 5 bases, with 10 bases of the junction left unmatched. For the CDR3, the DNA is TGTGCCAGCATCCAGACAGGGCATCTGACTGAAGCTTTCTTT. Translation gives CASIQTGHLTEAFF.

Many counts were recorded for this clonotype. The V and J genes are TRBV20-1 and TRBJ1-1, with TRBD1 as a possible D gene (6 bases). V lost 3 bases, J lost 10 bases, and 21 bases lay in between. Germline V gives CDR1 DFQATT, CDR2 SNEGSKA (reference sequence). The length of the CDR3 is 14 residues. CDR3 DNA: TGCAGTGCTAGCCAGGGCGGACAGCAGATGGTAGCTTTCTTT. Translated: CSASQGGQQMVAFF.

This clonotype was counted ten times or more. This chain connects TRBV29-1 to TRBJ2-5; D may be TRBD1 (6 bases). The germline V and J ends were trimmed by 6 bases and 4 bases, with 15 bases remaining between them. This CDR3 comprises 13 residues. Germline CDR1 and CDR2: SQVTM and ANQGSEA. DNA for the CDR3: TGCAGCGTGCGCAGTGGGGGCGGAGAGACCCAGTACTTC. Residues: CSVRSGGGETQYF.

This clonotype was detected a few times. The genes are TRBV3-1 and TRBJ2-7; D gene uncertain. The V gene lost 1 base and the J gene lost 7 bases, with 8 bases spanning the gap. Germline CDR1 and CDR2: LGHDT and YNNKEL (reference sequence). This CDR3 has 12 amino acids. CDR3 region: CASSQGSTEQYF. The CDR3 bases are TGTGCCAGCAGCCAAGGGTCGACAGAGCAGTACTTC.

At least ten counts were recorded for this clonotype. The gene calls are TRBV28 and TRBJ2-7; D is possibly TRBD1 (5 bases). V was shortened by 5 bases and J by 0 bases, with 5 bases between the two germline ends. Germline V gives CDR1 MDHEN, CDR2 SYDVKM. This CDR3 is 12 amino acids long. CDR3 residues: CASSQGSYEQYF. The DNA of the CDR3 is TGTGCCAGCAGTCAGGGCTCCTACGAGCAGTACTTC.

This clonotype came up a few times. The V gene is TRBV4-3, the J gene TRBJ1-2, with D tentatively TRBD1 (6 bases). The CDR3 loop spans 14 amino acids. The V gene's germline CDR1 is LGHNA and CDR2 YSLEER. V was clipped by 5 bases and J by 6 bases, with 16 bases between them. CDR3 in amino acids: CASSYNRDQDGYTF. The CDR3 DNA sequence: TGCGCCAGCAGCTATAACAGGGACCAGGATGGCTACACCTTC.

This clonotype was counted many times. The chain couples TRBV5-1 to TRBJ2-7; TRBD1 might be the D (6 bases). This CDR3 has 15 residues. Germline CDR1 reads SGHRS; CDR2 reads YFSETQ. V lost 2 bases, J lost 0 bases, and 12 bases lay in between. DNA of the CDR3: TGCGCCAGCAGCTTAAACCCGGACAGCTCCTACGAGCAGTACTTC. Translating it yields CASSLNPDSSYEQYF.

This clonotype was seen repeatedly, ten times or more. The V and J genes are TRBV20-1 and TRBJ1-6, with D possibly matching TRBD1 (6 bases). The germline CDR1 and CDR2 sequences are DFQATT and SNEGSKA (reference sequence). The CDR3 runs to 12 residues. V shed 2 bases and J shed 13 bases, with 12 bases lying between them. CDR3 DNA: TGCAGTGCTAGAAACAGGGATAGGCCCCTCCACTTT. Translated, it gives CSARNRDRPLHF.

CDR3 residues: CASSSLRTAGGQYF. The DNA of the CDR3 is TGTGCCAGCAGCTCCCTGCGGACGGCAGGAGGGCAGTACTTC. The rearrangement joins TRBV11-2 to TRBJ2-7, with D possibly matching TRBD2 (5 bases). Per germline, CDR1 SGHAT and CDR2 FQNNGV. V lost 4 bases and J lost 9, with 19 bases in between. CDR3 length: 14 amino acids.